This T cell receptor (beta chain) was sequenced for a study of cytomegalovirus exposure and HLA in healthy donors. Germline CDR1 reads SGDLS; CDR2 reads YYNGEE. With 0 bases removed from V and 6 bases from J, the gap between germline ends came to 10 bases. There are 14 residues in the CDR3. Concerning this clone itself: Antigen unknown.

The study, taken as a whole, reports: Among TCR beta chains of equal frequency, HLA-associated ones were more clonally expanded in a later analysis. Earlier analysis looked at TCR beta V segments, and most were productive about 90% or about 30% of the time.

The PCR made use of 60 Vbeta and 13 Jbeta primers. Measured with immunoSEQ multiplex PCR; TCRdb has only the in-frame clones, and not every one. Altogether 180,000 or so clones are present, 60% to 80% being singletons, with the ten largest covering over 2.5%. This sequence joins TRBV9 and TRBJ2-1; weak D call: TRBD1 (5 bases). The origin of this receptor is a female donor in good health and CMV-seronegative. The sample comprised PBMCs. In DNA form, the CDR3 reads TGTGCCAGCAGCGTAGTCGACAGACCCAATGAGCAGTTCTTC. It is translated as CASSVVDRPNEQFF.